The 25 T cell receptor beta chains presented below share a single source sample, sequenced in a study of human T cells and chemical hapten exposure. The sample's time point: pre-sensitization, week 0. Treatment here: therapeutic diphenylcyclopropenone sensitization with weekly scalp DPC. TCRdb reanalysed the RACE reads using MiXCR and keeps one entry per CDR3 protein. The data show about 380,000 distinct CDR3 sequences, around 5.5% seen once. Specimen: whole blood, collected in connection with sensitization to the hapten diphenylcyclopropenone (DPC). Every receptor here comes from a woman aged 50 to 60 with alopecia areata. Some clones in this sample may be carry-over from other donors' samples.

The chain links TRBV7-2 to TRBJ1-5; 12 nucleotides agree with TRBD1. The CDR3 totals 14 residues. Germline values: CDR1 SGHTA, CDR2 FQGNSA. V was pared by 5 bases and J by 8 bases, with 4 bases of the junction left unmatched. The DNA of the CDR3 is TGTGCCAGCAGCCGGGACAGGGGGCAAGAGCCCCAGCATTTT. This gives the protein CASSRDRGQEPQHF. The complete variable domain, with remaining parts taken from reference TRBV7-2 and TRBJ1-5, reads GAGVSQSPSNKVTEKGKDVELRCDPISGHTALYWYRQSLGQGLEFLIYFQGNSAPDKSGLPSDRFSAERTGGSVSTLTIQRTQQEDSAVYLCASSRDRGQEPQHFGDGTRLSIL.

In DNA, the CDR3 is TGCAGTGTTGATGGCGGGAGGGCCTCTCGTGAGCAGTTCTTC. This codes for CSVDGGRASREQFF. The rearrangement links TRBV20-1 to TRBJ2-1; 9 bases align to TRBD2. The CDR3 has 14 amino acids. CDR1 DFQATT and CDR2 SNEGSKA come from the germline V gene (reference sequence). J gave up 9 bases and V 7 bases, and 13 bases lay outside the gene matches.

This clonotype was found a few times. The chain employs TRBV21-1 and TRBJ1-1; no DNA check was done on the table's D call, TRBD1. TRBV21-1 constitutes a pseudogene. The length of the CDR3 is 16 residues. In DNA form, the CDR3 reads TGTGCCAGCAGCAAAGTGGGGGACAGGGATGACACTGAAGCTTTCTTT. Its protein product is CASSKVGDRDDTEAFF.

This clonotype has ten or more counts. This chain joins TRBV27 and TRBJ1-2; D gene ambiguous. Deletions cut 5 bases from V and 2 bases from J, with 15 bases between. The CDR3 covers 15 residues. Germline CDR1 is MNHEY and CDR2 is SMNVEV (reference sequence). CDR3 amino acids: CASSPQGGQNYGYTF. The CDR3 region has the DNA TGTGCCAGCAGTCCTCAAGGCGGCCAGAACTATGGCTACACCTTC.

This clonotype has a count of ten or more. The rearrangement joins TRBV9 to TRBJ2-2, with D perhaps matching TRBD1 (6 bases). Trimming cost V 3 bases and J 3 bases, with 15 bases left between them. CDR1 and CDR2 (germline): SGDLS, YYNGEE. The CDR3 length is 16 residues. The CDR3 bases are TGTGCCAGCAGCGCCCAGGGCAGGGGAGACACCGGGGAGCTGTTTTTT. Translated: CASSAQGRGDTGELFF.

This clonotype has a handful of counts. The rearrangement links TRBV21-1 to TRBJ2-1. TRBV21-1 is designated a pseudogene. This CDR3 region has 10 residues. The CDR3: CASPLHEQFF. The DNA for the CDR3 is TGTGCCAGCCCCTTGCATGAGCAGTTCTTC.

This clonotype has only a few counts. The V and J genes are TRBV6-5 and TRBJ1-1; D may be TRBD1 (5 bases). Germline CDR1 and CDR2: MNHEY and SVGAGI. This CDR3 has 14 residues. V lost 4 bases and J 1 base, leaving 10 bases between the germline ends. The CDR3 is CASSSAGANTEAFF. The CDR3 DNA is TGTGCCAGCAGTTCCGCCGGGGCGAACACTGAAGCTTTCTTT.

This clonotype was counted ten times or more. The chain is built from TRBV24-1 and TRBJ2-3, with 9 bases lining up with TRBD1. The CDR3 is 13 amino acids. CDR1 KGHDR and CDR2 SFDVKD come from the germline V gene. V gave up 9 bases and J gave up 3 bases; unmatched junction bases: 3. The CDR3 DNA reads as TGTGCCACCGGGACAGGGTCAACAGATACGCAGTATTTT. It specifies CATGTGSTDTQYF.

This clonotype was detected a few times. In nucleotides, the CDR3 is TGTGCCAGCAGCGCGGACAGGGGATGGACTGAAGCTTTCTTT. This codes for CASSADRGWTEAFF. The rearrangement joins TRBV7-2 to TRBJ1-1, with TRBD1 matching 9 bases. CDR1 and CDR2 from the germline V gene are SGHTA and FQGNSA. This CDR3 has 14 residues. With 5 bases clipped from V and 5 bases from J, the junction kept 6 bases outside the gene matches. Full variable domain (outside the CDR3, taken from reference TRBV7-2 and TRBJ1-1): GAGVSQSPSNKVTEKGKDVELRCDPISGHTALYWYRQSLGQGLEFLIYFQGNSAPDKSGLPSDRFSAERTGGSVSTLTIQRTQQEDSAVYLCASSADRGWTEAFFGQGTRLTVV.

This clonotype showed up many times. This sequence joins TRBV6-5 and TRBJ2-3; D gene unclear. Deletions cut 2 bases from V and 8 bases from J, with 8 bases between. This CDR3 contains 12 residues. Germline values: CDR1 MNHEY, CDR2 SVGAGI. This CDR3 is CASSYDKGTQYF. DNA for the CDR3: TGTGCCAGCAGTTACGATAAGGGTACGCAGTATTTT.

This clonotype was recorded a few times. V gene TRBV2 combines with J gene TRBJ2-1; 12 bases match TRBD2. The V gene end was trimmed by 8 bases and the J gene end by 9 bases; junction bases not matched to a gene: 11. Germline V gives CDR1 SNHLY, CDR2 FYNNEI. The CDR3 length is 15 residues. Here the CDR3 DNA reads TGTGCCAGCCCTACGACTAGCGGGGGACCTGGTGAGCAGTTCTTC. Translating gives CASPTTSGGPGEQFF.

This clonotype was picked up many times. The chain recombines TRBV28 with TRBJ1-2; D is ambiguous. CDR1 and CDR2 from the germline V gene are MDHEN and SYDVKM. V dropped 3 bases and J dropped 4 bases, with 9 bases sitting between them. The CDR3 is 13 amino acids. CDR3 sequence: CASSLGSGYGYTF. The CDR3 DNA reads as TGTGCCAGCAGTTTGGGGAGTGGCTATGGCTACACCTTC.

The chain employs TRBV6-1 and TRBJ2-1; no clear D. This CDR3 comprises 13 residues. From germline, CDR1 is MNHNS and CDR2 SASEGT. V was clipped by 6 bases and J by 2 bases, with 8 bases between them. CDR3 sequence reads: CASSQAAYNEQFF. In DNA form, the CDR3 reads TGTGCCAGCAGCCAGGCAGCCTACAATGAGCAGTTCTTC.

This clonotype was found many times. The rearrangement uses TRBV20-1 and TRBJ1-1; D is uncertain. The V gene's germline CDR1 is DFQATT and CDR2 SNEGSKA (reference sequence). V was pared by 0 bases and J by 7 bases, with 9 bases between. This CDR3 contains 12 residues. The CDR3 loop reads CSARDGRVEAFF. CDR3 DNA sequence: TGCAGTGCTAGAGATGGGAGGGTTGAAGCTTTCTTT.

This clonotype showed up many times. This chain joins TRBV5-1 and TRBJ2-1; D tentatively fits TRBD1 or TRBD2 (5 bases each). Trimming cost V 0 bases and J 7 bases, with 17 bases left between them. This CDR3 has 16 amino acids. Germline V gives CDR1 SGHRS, CDR2 YFSETQ. In DNA, the CDR3 is TGCGCCAGCAGCTTGGGAGGGGTTCGTCGTTGGAATGAGCAGTTCTTC. As protein: CASSLGGVRRWNEQFF.

The table lists this clonotype with a few counts. This rearrangement joins TRBV5-1 to TRBJ1-1, with D unclear. Germline V gene lookup returns CDR1 SGHRS and CDR2 YFSETQ. Trimming stripped 1 base from V and 5 bases from J, with 24 bases between. The length of the CDR3 is 18 residues. Here the CDR3 DNA reads TGCGCCAGCAGCTTGAGGTCCCGCACAGCCACGAGAAGGACTGAAGCTTTCTTT. Encoded protein: CASSLRSRTATRRTEAFF.

This clonotype was counted many times. The V call is TRBV7-2, the J call TRBJ2-7; perhaps D is TRBD1 or TRBD2 (5 bases each). Looked up from germline, CDR1 is SGHTA and CDR2 is FQGNSA. The CDR3 covers 16 residues. V lost 2 bases and J 4 bases, leaving 18 bases between the germline ends. The CDR3, as DNA: TGTGCCAGCAGCTTAAAGTCCCGGGACCGGTCGTACGAGCAGTACTTC. Protein sequence: CASSLKSRDRSYEQYF. Together with reference TRBV7-2 and TRBJ2-7, the CDR3 gives the full variable domain: GAGVSQSPSNKVTEKGKDVELRCDPISGHTALYWYRQSLGQGLEFLIYFQGNSAPDKSGLPSDRFSAERTGGSVSTLTIQRTQQEDSAVYLCASSLKSRDRSYEQYFGPGTRLTVT.

Many counts were recorded for this clonotype. The V gene is TRBV29-1, the J gene TRBJ1-1; the D is unclear. Trimming took off 5 bases at V and 7 bases at J, with 17 bases between the two ends. This CDR3 spans 13 amino acids. Germline lookup yields CDR1 SQVTM and CDR2 ANQGSEA. The CDR3 loop reads CSVYHPADGEAFF. DNA of the CDR3: TGCAGCGTTTACCACCCAGCTGACGGTGAAGCTTTCTTT. Based on the CDR3 plus reference TRBV29-1 and TRBJ1-1, the full variable domain is SAVISQKPSRDICQRGTSLTIQCQVDSQVTMMFWYRQQPGQSLTLIATANQGSEATYESGFVIDKFPISRPNLTFSTLTVSNMSPEDSSIYLCSVYHPADGEAFFGQGTRLTVV.

At least ten counts were recorded for this clonotype. The gene calls are TRBV6-1 and TRBJ2-6, with 8 positions matching TRBD1. Germline V gene sequence: CDR1 MNHNS, CDR2 SASEGT. J lost 2 bases, V lost 7 bases, and 4 bases had no gene match. The CDR3 has 15 amino acids. The CDR3 bases are TGTGCCAGCACCGGCAGGGGGCCTGGGGCCAACGTCCTGACTTTC. Translation: CASTGRGPGANVLTF.

This clonotype was recorded at least ten times. The rearrangement uses TRBV6-2 or TRBV6-3 and TRBJ2-7; D not certain. Trimming cost V 0 bases and J 1 base, with 13 bases left between them. The germline gives CDR1 MNHEY, CDR2 SVGEGT. The CDR3 is 16 residues long. The CDR3 sequence: CASSYSASLVSYEQYF. DNA of the CDR3: TGTGCCAGCAGTTACTCGGCCAGCCTAGTTTCCTACGAGCAGTACTTC.

This clonotype was found many times. The rearrangement uses TRBV7-9 and TRBJ2-2; perhaps TRBD2 as D (5 bases). The CDR3 totals 13 residues. Germline V gene lookup returns CDR1 SEHNR and CDR2 FQNEAQ (reference sequence). The ends were cut back, 3 bases at V and 6 bases at J, with 8 bases in the middle. CDR3 sequence (DNA): TGTGCCAGCAGCTTCGCCGGGGCCGGGGAGCTGTTTTTT. This gives the protein CASSFAGAGELFF.

This clonotype has just a few counts. J is TRBJ1-6 and V is TRBV7-8; 7 nucleotides align to TRBD1. Trimming took 0 bases from V and 5 from J; bases not matched to a gene: 7. The CDR3 length is 17 residues. Germline V lookup: CDR1 SGHVS, CDR2 FQNEAQ. The CDR3 DNA follows: TGTGCCAGCAGCTTAGCCAGCGGGACAGCAAATAATTCACCCCTCCACTTT. Translating gives CASSLASGTANNSPLHF.

At least ten counts were recorded for this clonotype. The rearrangement joins TRBV7-9 to TRBJ2-7; 9 nucleotides match TRBD1. Germline CDR1 reads SEHNR; CDR2 reads FQNEAQ (reference sequence). The CDR3 runs 17 residues. V was clipped by 5 bases and J by 4 bases; unmatched bases: 15. The CDR3 is CASSPSHRDRARYEQYF. CDR3 DNA sequence: TGTGCCAGCAGCCCATCACACCGGGACAGGGCAAGGTACGAGCAGTACTTC.

This clonotype was seen just once. V and J are TRBV5-1 and TRBJ2-7; D might be TRBD1 (5 bases). The CDR3 has 13 residues. CDR1 is SGHRS and CDR2 is YFSETQ in the germline V gene. V dropped 2 bases and J dropped 2 bases, with 8 bases sitting between them. The CDR3 coding sequence is TGCGCCAGCAGCTTCGTGACAGCCTACGAGCAGTACTTC. It is translated as CASSFVTAYEQYF.

The V and J genes are TRBV20-1 and TRBJ1-5, with 7 positions matching TRBD1. The CDR3 consists of 14 residues. CDR1 and CDR2 (germline): DFQATT, SNEGSKA (reference sequence). V lost 1 base to trimming and J lost 2 bases; unmatched junction nucleotides: 2. CDR3 amino acids: CSARVGTGNQPQHF. For the CDR3, the DNA is TGCAGTGCTAGAGTAGGGACAGGCAATCAGCCCCAGCATTTT.